The 10 T cell receptor beta chains below were found in one sample sequenced in a study of blood T cell repertoires in COVID-19. Data came from immunoSEQ multiplex PCR; TCRdb stores just in-frame clones and leaves some out. This sample has over 200,000 clones, with approximately 79% found just once. Material: peripheral blood. The receptors were sampled from a human donor in a cohort sampled during active COVID-19.

V gene TRBV7-8 combines with J gene TRBJ1-5, with no clear D. This CDR3 has 14 amino acids. Germline V lookup: CDR1 SGHVS, CDR2 FQNEAQ. Trimming removed 1 base at V and 0 bases at J, with 4 bases between. The DNA of the CDR3 is TGTGCCAGCAGCTTAGTGTATAGCAATCAGCCCCAGCATTTT. Its translation is CASSLVYSNQPQHF.

The J gene is TRBJ1-5, the V gene TRBV19; D gene unclear. Trimming took off 4 bases at V and 4 bases at J, with 17 bases between the two ends. The CDR3 is 16 amino acids. CDR1 and CDR2 from the germline V gene are LNHDA and SQIVND (reference sequence). The CDR3 bases are TGTGCCAGTAGTACCCTGGGCAGCCTTACTAATCAGCCCCAGCATTTT. Its protein is CASSTLGSLTNQPQHF.

The table lists this clone with a few counts. The chain joins TRBV9 to TRBJ2-7, with D tentatively TRBD2 (7 bases). The CDR3 is 14 residues long. Trimming cost V 5 bases and J 5 bases, with 17 bases left between them. CDR1 SGDLS and CDR2 YYNGEE come from the germline V gene. CDR3 in amino acids: CASSTKGGADEQYF. CDR3 in DNA: TGTGCCAGCAGTACAAAAGGGGGGGCGGACGAGCAGTACTTC.

The rearrangement uses TRBV9 and TRBJ1-2; D not certain. This CDR3 region has 13 residues. Germline V gives CDR1 SGDLS, CDR2 YYNGEE. The V gene lost 0 bases and the J gene lost 4 bases, with 7 bases spanning the gap. CDR3 region: CASSVAFVYGYTF. CDR3 coding DNA: TGTGCCAGCAGCGTAGCTTTTGTCTATGGCTACACCTTC.

This clone was recorded once. V and J are TRBV4-1 and TRBJ1-4; 8 bases map to TRBD1. Unmatched junction bases numbered 14, after V lost 4 bases and J lost 7 bases. The CDR3 is made up of 17 amino acids. Looked up from germline, CDR1 is MGHRA and CDR2 is YSYEKL. This chain's CDR3 is CASSLRGQAERGEKLFF. The CDR3, as DNA: TGCGCCAGCAGCCTCCGGGGACAGGCGGAACGGGGTGAAAAACTGTTTTTT.

The V gene is TRBV7-2, the J gene TRBJ2-3; possible D gene TRBD1, 7 bases. CDR1 is SGHTA, CDR2 FQGNSA, per germline. Trimming left V 5 bases short and J 2 bases short, with 17 bases between. This CDR3 is 16 amino acids long. Here the CDR3 reads CASSVRGVAVTDTQYF. In DNA form, the CDR3 reads TGTGCCAGCAGCGTCAGGGGGGTAGCGGTCACAGATACGCAGTATTTT.

V usage is TRBV5-1 and J usage is TRBJ2-6; D might be TRBD2 (5 bases). The CDR3 is made up of 15 amino acids. In germline, CDR1 is SGHRS, CDR2 YFSETQ. V lost 0 bases, J lost 2 bases, and 6 bases lay in between. The CDR3 DNA sequence: TGCGCCAGCAGCTTGGGAGGGCCTGGGGCCAACGTCCTGACTTTC. Encoded protein: CASSLGGPGANVLTF.

This clone was observed a few times. The genes are TRBV7-9 and TRBJ1-4; D is unresolved. CDR1 is SEHNR, CDR2 FQNEAQ, per germline (reference sequence). The CDR3 covers 13 residues. The V end was cut by 8 bases, the J end by 3 bases, with 10 bases between. CDR3 nucleotide sequence: TGTGCCAGCCAATCTCGGGCTAATGAAAAACTGTTTTTT. Translation: CASQSRANEKLFF.

This clone was observed a single time. This chain joins TRBV30 and TRBJ1-2; TRBD1 aligns across 8 bases. The trim removed 4 bases at V and 3 bases at J, leaving 10 bases unmatched. Germline assignment: CDR1 GTSNPN and CDR2 SVGIG (reference sequence). CDR3 length: 15 amino acids. CDR3 region: CAWTLTGATYYGYTF. CDR3 nucleotide sequence: TGTGCCTGGACTCTGACAGGGGCGACCTACTATGGCTACACCTTC.

The chain recombines TRBV28 with TRBJ2-2; 12 positions match TRBD2. The CDR3 runs to 15 residues. Trimming cost V 6 bases and J 6 bases; bases outside gene matches: 5. The V gene's germline CDR1 is MDHEN and CDR2 SYDVKM. CDR3: CASRPSGRVPGELFF. The CDR3 nucleotides read TGTGCCAGCAGACCTAGCGGGAGGGTGCCCGGGGAGCTGTTTTTT. The full variable domain, completed using reference TRBV28 and TRBJ2-2, is DVKVTQSSRYLVKRTGEKVFLECVQDMDHENMFWYRQDPGLGLRLIYFSYDVKMKEKGDIPEGYSVSREKKERFSLILESASTNQTSMYLCASRPSGRVPGELFFGEGSRLTVL.